These 8 T cell receptor beta chains came from one sample sequenced in a study of T cell responses to AZD1222 COVID-19 vaccine. Clones were sequenced by immunoSEQ multiplex PCR, and TCRdb holds only the in-frame ones, with some missing. This table holds about 85,000 clones, about 88% found once. The sample in question was peripheral blood, obtained on day 0 of AZD1222 vaccination. The source of these receptors is an adult in good health.

The V call is TRBV6-5, the J call TRBJ1-3, with D hard to call. The CDR3 is 14 amino acids. V was trimmed by 9 bases and J by 0 bases, leaving 12 bases between them. Per the germline V gene, CDR1 is MNHEY and CDR2 is SVGAGI. The CDR3 loop reads CASSTAISGNTIYF. Written as DNA, the CDR3 is TGTGCCAGTTCGACGGCTATCTCTGGAAACACCATATATTTT.

The chain employs TRBV3-1 (or the pseudogene TRBV3-2) and TRBJ2-1, with 9 bases that match TRBD1. Germline assignment: CDR1 LGHDT and CDR2 YNNKEL (reference sequence). This CDR3 has 14 amino acids. V was pared by 0 bases and J by 8 bases, with 2 bases of the junction left unmatched. The CDR3 bases are TGTGCCAGCAGCCAAGATTGGGACAGGGATGAGCAGTTCTTC. Translation: CASSQDWDRDEQFF.

The chain combines TRBV19 with TRBJ1-3, with 10 bases aligning to TRBD1. In germline, CDR1 is LNHDA, CDR2 SQIVND (reference sequence). CDR3 length: 13 amino acids. Unmatched junction bases numbered 6, after V lost 8 bases and J lost 8 bases. The CDR3 bases are TGTGCCAGTTCCGTGGGACAGGGGTACACCATATATTTT. It is translated as CASSVGQGYTIYF.

The V and J genes are TRBV9 and TRBJ1-2, with TRBD1 as a possible D gene (6 bases). Per the germline V gene, CDR1 is SGDLS and CDR2 is YYNGEE. Trimming stripped 1 base from V and 7 bases from J, with 17 bases between. CDR3 length: 15 residues. The CDR3 coding sequence is TGTGCCAGCAGCGTATACACCGAAGGGGGGGTTGGCTACACCTTC. Its translation: CASSVYTEGGVGYTF.

This rearrangement joins TRBV4-1 to TRBJ2-1; 7 nucleotides line up with TRBD2. CDR3 length equals 16 residues. Germline CDR1 reads MGHRA; CDR2 reads YSYEKL. V dropped 1 base and J dropped 2; count of bases not matched to a gene: 5. The CDR3 bases are TGCGCCAGCAGCCAAGTCTCTAGCGGAACCTACAATGAGCAGTTCTTC. This codes for CASSQVSSGTYNEQFF.

This chain joins TRBV3-1 (or the pseudogene TRBV3-2) and TRBJ2-1; D may be TRBD2 (6 bases). This CDR3 spans 17 amino acids. CDR1 is LGHDT, CDR2 YNNKEL, per germline (reference sequence). The V end lost 0 bases, the J end lost 3 bases, and 15 bases lay between the germline ends. In DNA form, the CDR3 reads TGTGCCAGCAGCCAAGATCACGGGGGTCAAGGCTACAATGAGCAGTTCTTC. Encoded protein: CASSQDHGGQGYNEQFF.

This sequence joins TRBV27 and TRBJ2-7; 7 nucleotides match TRBD2. J gave up 5 bases and V 7 bases, and 5 bases lay outside the gene matches. Looked up from germline, CDR1 is MNHEY and CDR2 is SMNVEV (reference sequence). The CDR3 runs to 12 residues. CDR3 sequence (DNA): TGTGCCAGCACGGGCGGGAGTCACGAGCAGTACTTC. Translating it yields CASTGGSHEQYF.

The rearrangement uses TRBV9 and TRBJ1-1; the D is unclear. The V gene lost 2 bases and the J gene lost 1 base, with 15 bases spanning the gap. Germline lookup yields CDR1 SGDLS and CDR2 YYNGEE. The CDR3 spans 16 residues. The CDR3: CASSVGPATGNTEAFF. CDR3 nucleotides: TGTGCCAGCAGCGTGGGCCCGGCCACCGGGAACACTGAAGCTTTCTTT.